This TCR beta chain was profiled in a study of blood T cell repertoires in COVID-19. About the research overall: Both acute and convalescent COVID-19 samples were obtained from the United States, Italy and Spain. Sources were T cells, B-cell-depleted T cells, or PBMCs; the material itself was cDNA or gDNA.

The length of the CDR3 is 15 residues. CDR1 is SNHLY, CDR2 FYNNEI, per germline. V lost 2 bases to trimming and J lost 3 bases, with 11 bases between them. Methods used by the authors: The authors estimated nucleated cell counts from reference gene primer amplification. The repertoire was sequenced with immunoSEQ multiplex PCR; TCRdb's copy has only in-frame clones and lacks some. V, J and clone size are those of that table, while D and trimming were read from the DNA. The sample gives 200,000 to 250,000 clones, 82% of which show up once; approximately 5% is in the top ten. Seattle enrolled patients during active infection and tracked them longitudinally.

The sample consisted of peripheral blood. This clonotype was sampled from a woman in her sixties or seventies with COVID-19, enrolled during active disease. The chain combines TRBV2 with TRBJ1-5; TRBD1 is a possible D gene (5 bases). CDR3 DNA: TGTGCCAGCAGTGAATCGGGGGTTCACAATCAGCCCCAGCATTTT. It encodes CASSESGVHNQPQHF.